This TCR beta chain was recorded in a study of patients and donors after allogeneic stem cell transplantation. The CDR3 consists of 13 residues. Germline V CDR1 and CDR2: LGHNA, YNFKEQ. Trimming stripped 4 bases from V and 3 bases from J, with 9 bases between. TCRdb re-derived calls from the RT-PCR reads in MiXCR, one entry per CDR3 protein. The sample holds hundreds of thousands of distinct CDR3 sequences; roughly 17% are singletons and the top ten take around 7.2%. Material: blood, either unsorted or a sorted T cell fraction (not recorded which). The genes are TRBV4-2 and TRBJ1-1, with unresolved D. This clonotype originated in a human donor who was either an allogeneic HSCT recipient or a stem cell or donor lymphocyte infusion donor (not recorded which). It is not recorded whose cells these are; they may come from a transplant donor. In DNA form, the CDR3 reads TGTGCCAGCAGCCCCCCACCGGACACTGAAGCTTTCTTT. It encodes CASSPPPDTEAFF.